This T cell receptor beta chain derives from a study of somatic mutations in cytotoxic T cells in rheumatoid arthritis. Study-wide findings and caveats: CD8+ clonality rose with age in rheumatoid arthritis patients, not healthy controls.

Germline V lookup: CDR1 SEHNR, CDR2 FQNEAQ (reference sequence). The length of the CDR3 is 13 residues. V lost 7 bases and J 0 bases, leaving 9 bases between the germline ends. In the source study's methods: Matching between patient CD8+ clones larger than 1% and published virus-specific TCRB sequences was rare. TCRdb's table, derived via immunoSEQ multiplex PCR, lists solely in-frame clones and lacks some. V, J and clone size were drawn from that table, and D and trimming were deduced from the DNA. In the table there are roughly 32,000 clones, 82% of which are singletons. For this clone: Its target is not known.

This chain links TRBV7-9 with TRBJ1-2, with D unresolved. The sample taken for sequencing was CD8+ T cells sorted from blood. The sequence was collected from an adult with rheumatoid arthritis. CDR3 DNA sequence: TGTGCCAGCACCTTCAGCGCTAACTATGGCTACACCTTC. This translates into CASTFSANYGYTF.